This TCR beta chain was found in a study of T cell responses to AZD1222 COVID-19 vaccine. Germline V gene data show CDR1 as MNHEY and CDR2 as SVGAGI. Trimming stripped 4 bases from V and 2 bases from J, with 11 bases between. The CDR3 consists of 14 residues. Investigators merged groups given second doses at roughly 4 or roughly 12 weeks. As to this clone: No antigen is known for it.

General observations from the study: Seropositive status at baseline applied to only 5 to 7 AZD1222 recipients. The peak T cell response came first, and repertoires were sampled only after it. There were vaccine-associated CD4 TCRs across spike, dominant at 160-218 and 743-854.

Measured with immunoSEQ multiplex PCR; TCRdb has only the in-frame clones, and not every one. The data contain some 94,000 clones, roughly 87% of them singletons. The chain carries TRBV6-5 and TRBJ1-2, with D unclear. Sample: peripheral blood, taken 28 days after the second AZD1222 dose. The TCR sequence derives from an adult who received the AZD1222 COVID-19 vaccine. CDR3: CASSFATNNYGYTF. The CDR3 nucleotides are TGTGCCAGCAGTTTTGCCACGAACAACTATGGCTACACCTTC.